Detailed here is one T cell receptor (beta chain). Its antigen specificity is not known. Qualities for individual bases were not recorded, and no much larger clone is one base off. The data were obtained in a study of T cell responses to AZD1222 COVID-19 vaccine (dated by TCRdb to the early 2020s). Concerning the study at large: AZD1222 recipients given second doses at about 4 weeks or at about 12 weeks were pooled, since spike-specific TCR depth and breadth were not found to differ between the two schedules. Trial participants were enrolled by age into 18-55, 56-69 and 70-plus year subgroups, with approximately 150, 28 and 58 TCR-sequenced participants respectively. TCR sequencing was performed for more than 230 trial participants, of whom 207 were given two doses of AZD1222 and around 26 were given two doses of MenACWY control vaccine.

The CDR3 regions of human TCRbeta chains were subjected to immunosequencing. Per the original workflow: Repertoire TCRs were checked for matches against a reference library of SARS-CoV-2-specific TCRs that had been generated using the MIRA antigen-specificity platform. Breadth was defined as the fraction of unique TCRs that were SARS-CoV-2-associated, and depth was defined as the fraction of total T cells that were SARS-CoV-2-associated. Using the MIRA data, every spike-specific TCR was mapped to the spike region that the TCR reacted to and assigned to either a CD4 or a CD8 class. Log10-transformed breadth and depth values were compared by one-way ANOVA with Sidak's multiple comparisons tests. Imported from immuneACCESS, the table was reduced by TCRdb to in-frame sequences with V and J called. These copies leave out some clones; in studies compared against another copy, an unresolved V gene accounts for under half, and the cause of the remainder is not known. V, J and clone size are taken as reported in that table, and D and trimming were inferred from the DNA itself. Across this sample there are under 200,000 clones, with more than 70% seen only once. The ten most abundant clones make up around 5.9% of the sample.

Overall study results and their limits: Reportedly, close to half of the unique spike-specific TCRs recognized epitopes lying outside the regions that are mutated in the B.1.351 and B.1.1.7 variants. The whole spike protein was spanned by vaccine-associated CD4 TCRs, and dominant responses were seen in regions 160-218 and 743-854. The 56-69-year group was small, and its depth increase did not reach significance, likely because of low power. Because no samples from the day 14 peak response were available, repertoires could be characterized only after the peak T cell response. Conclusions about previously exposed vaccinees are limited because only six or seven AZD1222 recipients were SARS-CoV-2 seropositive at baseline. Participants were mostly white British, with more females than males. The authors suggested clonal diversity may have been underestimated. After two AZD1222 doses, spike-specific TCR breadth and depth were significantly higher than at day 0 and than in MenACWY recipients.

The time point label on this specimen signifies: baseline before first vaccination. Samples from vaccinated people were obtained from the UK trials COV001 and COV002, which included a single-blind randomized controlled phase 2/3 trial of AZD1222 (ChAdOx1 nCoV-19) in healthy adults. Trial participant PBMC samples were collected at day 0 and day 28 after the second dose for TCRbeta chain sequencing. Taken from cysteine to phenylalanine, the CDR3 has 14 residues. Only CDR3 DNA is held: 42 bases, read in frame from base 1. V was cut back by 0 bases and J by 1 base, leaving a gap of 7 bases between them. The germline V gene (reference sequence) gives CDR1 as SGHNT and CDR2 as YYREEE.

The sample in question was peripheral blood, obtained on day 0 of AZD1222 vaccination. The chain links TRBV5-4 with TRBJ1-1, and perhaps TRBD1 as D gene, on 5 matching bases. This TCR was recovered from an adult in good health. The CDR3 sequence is CASSLAGTNTEAFF. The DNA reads TGTGCCAGCAGCTTGGCAGGGACGAACACTGAAGCTTTCTTT.